This T cell receptor beta chain was sequenced during a study of regulatory and conventional T cells in RAG deficiency. Study-wide results and limits: Shorter CDR3s in all patient subsets; >80% Treg-Tconv overlap in Omenn. In Omenn syndrome, sorted "Tregs" may be peripherally activated cells.

The sorted regulatory T cells were CD4+, CD25-high and CD127-low, with genomic DNA sequenced. Sequencing used immunoSEQ multiplex PCR; TCRdb keeps in-frame clones, though not all of them. The table includes roughly 11,000 clones, 94% detected once. Comments on this clone: Its antigen is unidentified.

Separately, the same data were catalogued under a study of regulatory T cells. That work contributes: The primer mix had 52 TRBV and 13 TRBJ primers.

Sample: CD127- CD25+ CD4+ Tregs sorted from blood. The sequence was obtained from a human donor in good health.

CDR3 residues: CAWRLQGSAFF. The CDR3 DNA sequence: TGTGCCTGGAGATTACAGGGGTCTGCTTTCTTT. The chain links TRBV30 to TRBJ1-1, with 7 bases that match TRBD1. The CDR3 extends over 11 amino acids. Trimming took 3 bases from V and 11 from J; bases not matched to a gene: 6. Looked up from germline, CDR1 is GTSNPN and CDR2 is SVGIG (reference sequence).